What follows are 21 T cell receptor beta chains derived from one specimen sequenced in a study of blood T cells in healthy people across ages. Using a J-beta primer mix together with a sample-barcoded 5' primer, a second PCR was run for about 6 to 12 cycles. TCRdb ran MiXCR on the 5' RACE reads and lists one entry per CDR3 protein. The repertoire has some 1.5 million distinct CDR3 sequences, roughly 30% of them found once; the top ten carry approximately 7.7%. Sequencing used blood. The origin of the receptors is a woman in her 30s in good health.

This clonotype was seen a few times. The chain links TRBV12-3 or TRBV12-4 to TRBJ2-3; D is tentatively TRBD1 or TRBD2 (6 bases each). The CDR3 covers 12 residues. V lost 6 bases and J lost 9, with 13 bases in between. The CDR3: CASSDGGPTQYF. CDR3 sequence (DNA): TGTGCCAGCAGCGACGGGGGCCCGACGCAGTATTTT.

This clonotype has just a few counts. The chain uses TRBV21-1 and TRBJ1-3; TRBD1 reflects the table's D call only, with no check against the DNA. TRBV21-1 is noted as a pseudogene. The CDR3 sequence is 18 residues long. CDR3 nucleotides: TGTGCCAGCAGCAACCTTTCCGGGACACCGAGCTCTGGAAACACCATATATTTT. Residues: CASSNLSGTPSSGNTIYF.

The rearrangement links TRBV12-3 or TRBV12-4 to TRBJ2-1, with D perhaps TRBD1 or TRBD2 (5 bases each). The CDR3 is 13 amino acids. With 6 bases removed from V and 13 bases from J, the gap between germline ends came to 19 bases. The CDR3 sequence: CASSIRDGVHQFF. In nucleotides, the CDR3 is TGTGCCAGCAGCATCCGGGACGGAGTTCATCAGTTCTTC.

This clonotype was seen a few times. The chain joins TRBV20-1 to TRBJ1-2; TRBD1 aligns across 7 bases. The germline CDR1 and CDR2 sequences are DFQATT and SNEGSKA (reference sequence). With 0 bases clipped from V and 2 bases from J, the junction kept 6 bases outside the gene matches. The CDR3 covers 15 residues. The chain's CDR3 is CSARDISGQNYGYTF. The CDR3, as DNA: TGCAGTGCTAGAGATATTTCGGGACAGAACTATGGCTACACCTTC.

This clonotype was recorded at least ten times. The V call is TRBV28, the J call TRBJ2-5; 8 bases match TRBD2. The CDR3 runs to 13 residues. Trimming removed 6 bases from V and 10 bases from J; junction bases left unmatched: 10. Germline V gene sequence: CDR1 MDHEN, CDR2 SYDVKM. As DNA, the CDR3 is TGTGCCAGCAGCGGCGCGGGGGGAGGAGGCCAGTACTTC. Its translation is CASSGAGGGGQYF.

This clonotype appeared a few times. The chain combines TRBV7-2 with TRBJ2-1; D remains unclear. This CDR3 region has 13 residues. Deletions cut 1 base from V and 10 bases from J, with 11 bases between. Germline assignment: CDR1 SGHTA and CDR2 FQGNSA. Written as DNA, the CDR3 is TGTGCCAGCAGCTTAGACTTTTCGCGGGAGCAGTTCTTC. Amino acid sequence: CASSLDFSREQFF.

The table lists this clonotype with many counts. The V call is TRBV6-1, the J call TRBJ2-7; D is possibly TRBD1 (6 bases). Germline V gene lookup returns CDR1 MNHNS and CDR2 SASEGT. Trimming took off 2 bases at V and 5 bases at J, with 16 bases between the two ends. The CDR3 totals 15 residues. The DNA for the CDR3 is TGTGCCAGCAGTGAAAGGTGGGGGCGCGTCGACGAGCAGTACTTC. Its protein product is CASSERWGRVDEQYF.

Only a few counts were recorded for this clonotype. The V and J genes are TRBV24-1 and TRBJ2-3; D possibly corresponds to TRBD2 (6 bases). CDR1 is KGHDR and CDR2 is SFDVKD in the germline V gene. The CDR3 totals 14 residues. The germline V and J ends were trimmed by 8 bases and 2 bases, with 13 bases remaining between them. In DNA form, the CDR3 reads TGTGCCACCAATCCGGGACTTAACACAGATACGCAGTATTTT. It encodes CATNPGLNTDTQYF.

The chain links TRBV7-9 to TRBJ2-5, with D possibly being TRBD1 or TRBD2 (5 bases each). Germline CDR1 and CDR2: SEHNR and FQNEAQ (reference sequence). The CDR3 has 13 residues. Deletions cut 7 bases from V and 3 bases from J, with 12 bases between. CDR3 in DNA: TGTGCCAGCATTGCCGGGACGGAAGAGACCCAGTACTTC. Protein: CASIAGTEETQYF.

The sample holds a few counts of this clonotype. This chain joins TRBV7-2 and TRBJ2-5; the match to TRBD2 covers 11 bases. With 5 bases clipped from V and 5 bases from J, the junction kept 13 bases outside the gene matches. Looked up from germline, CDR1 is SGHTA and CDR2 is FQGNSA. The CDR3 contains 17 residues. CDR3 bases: TGTGCCAGCAGCCGGAGGGGGACTAGCGGCCCGGGGGAGACCCAGTACTTC. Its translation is CASSRRGTSGPGETQYF.

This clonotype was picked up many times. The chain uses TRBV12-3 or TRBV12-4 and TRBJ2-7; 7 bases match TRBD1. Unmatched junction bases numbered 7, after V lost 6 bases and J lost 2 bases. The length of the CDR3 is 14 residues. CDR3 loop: CASSYWDRTYEQYF. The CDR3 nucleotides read TGTGCCAGCAGCTACTGGGACAGAACCTACGAGCAGTACTTC.

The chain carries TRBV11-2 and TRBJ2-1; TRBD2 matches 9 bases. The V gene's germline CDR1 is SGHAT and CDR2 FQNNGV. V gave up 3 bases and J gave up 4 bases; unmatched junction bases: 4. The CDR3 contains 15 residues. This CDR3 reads CASSFSSGVYNEQFF. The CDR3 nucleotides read TGTGCCAGCAGCTTCTCTAGCGGGGTATACAATGAGCAGTTCTTC. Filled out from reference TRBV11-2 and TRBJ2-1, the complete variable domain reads EAGVAQSPRYKIIEKRQSVAFWCNPISGHATLYWYQQILGQGPKLLIQFQNNGVVDDSQLPKDRFSAERLKGVDSTLKIQPAKLEDSAVYLCASSFSSGVYNEQFFGPGTRLTVL.

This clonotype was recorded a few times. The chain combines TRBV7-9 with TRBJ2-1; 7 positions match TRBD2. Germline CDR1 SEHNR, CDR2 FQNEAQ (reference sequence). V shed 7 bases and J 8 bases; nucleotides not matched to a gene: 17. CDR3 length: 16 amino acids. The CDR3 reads CASTGGTGGSVYEQFF. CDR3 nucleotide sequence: TGTGCCAGCACCGGAGGGACTGGCGGGAGCGTGTATGAGCAGTTCTTC.

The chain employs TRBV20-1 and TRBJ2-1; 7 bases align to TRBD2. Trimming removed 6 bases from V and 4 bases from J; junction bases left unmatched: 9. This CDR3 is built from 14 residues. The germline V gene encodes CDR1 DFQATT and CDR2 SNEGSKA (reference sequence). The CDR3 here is CSATRDYYYNEQFF. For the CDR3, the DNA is TGCAGTGCGACCCGGGACTACTATTACAATGAGCAGTTCTTC.

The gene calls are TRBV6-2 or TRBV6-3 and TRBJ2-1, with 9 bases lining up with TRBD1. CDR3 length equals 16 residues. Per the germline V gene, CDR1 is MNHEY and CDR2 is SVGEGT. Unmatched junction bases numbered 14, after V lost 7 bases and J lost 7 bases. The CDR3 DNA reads TGTGCCAGCACCCCATTTGGGACAGGGAAGGATAATGAGCAGTTCTTC. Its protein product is CASTPFGTGKDNEQFF.

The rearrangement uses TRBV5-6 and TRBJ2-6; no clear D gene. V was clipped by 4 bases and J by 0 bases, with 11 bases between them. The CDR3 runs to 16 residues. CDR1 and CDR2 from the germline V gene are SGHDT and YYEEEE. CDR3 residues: CASSAPDTSGANVLTF. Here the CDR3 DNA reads TGTGCCAGCAGCGCCCCCGACACCTCTGGGGCCAACGTCCTGACTTTC.

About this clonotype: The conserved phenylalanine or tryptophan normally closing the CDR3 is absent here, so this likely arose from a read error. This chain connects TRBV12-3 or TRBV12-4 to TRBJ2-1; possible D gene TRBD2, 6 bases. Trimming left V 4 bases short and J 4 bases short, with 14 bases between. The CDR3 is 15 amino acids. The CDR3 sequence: CASSSQRGLYNEQFC. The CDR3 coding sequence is TGTGCCAGCAGTTCCCAAAGGGGACTTTACAATGAGCAGTTCTGC.

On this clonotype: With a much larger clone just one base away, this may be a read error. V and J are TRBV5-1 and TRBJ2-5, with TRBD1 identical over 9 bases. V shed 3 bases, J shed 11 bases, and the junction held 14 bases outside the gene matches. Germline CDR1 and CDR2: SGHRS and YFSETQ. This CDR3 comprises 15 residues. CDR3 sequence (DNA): TGCGCCAGCAGCTGGGGGCCGGGACAGGGAATGGAGCAGTACTTC. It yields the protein CASSWGPGQGMEQYF.

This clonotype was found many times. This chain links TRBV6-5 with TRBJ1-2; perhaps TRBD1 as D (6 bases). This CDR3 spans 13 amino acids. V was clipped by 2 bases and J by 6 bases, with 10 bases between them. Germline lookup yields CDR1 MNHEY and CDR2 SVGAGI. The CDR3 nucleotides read TGTGCCAGCAGTTACATGGCAGGGGATGGCTACACCTTC. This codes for CASSYMAGDGYTF.

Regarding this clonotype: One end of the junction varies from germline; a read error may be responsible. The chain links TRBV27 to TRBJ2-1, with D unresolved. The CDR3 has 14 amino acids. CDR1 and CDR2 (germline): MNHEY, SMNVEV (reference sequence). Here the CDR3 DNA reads TGTGCCAGCAGTTTCACGGAGCCCTACAATGGGCAGTTCTTC. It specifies CASSFTEPYNGQFF.

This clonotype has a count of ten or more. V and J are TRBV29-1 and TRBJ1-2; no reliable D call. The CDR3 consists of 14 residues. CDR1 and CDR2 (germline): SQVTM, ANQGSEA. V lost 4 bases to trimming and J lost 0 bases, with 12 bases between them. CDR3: CSVGVQSPNYGYTF. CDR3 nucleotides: TGCAGCGTTGGTGTACAAAGCCCTAACTATGGCTACACCTTC. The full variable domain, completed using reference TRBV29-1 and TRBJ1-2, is SAVISQKPSRDICQRGTSLTIQCQVDSQVTMMFWYRQQPGQSLTLIATANQGSEATYESGFVIDKFPISRPNLTFSTLTVSNMSPEDSSIYLCSVGVQSPNYGYTFGSGTRLTVV.